This TCR beta chain was captured in a study of CD8 T cells in ankylosing spondylitis. Findings and limits, study-wide: With a CD8+ phenotype, disease-linked clones were relatively rare in peripheral blood. Reports say disease-linked clones showed up significantly more in matched ankylosing spondylitis synovial fluid. A motif of under 10 highly homologous TCR beta variants was seen as apparently characteristic of ankylosing spondylitis blood.

Ten or more counts support this clonotype. Its cognate antigen is unknown. MiXCR, applied by TCRdb to the 5' RACE reads, yields one record per CDR3 protein. This table holds more than 400,000 distinct CDR3 sequences, roughly 5.2% found once. This CDR3 comprises 13 residues. The germline V gene encodes CDR1 SNHLY and CDR2 FYNNEI. With V trimmed by 4 bases and J by 5 bases, 2 bases remained unmatched. This chain links TRBV2 with TRBJ2-1; 7 nucleotides line up with TRBD2. The material sequenced was blood, either unsorted or a sorted T cell fraction (not recorded which). This receptor was identified in a male donor with ankylosing spondylitis. The chain's CDR3 is CASSVGGDNEQFF. The CDR3 coding sequence is TGTGCCAGCAGTGTTGGGGGGGACAATGAGCAGTTCTTC.